Sequencing of this T cell receptor (beta chain) was carried out in a study of neurological immune-mediated disorders. Findings and limits, study-wide: Falling below healthy controls, multiple sclerosis showed the least TCR clonal expansion, while HTLV-1-associated myelopathy showed the most. The multiple sclerosis repertoire cluster was associated with no clinical or MRI feature. None of the CDR3 amino acid sequences found in expanded clones was shared across subjects. This suggests that the TCR-beta repertoires were private in all groups.

A few counts support this clonotype. Antigen unknown. V was clipped by 2 bases and J by 4 bases, with 11 bases between them. CDR3 length equals 14 residues. Germline CDR1 and CDR2: SEHNR and FQNEAQ (reference sequence). The cDNA came from 5'RACE with 10-nucleotide random UMIs. MiXCR, run by TCRdb on the 5' RACE reads, gives a single entry per CDR3 protein. The repertoire consists of approximately 50,000 distinct CDR3 sequences, with about 3.8% occurring once and the leading ten covering 6.5%. The gene calls are TRBV7-9 and TRBJ1-2; no firm D call. The clonotype comes from a man aged 55 to 70 with multiple sclerosis. Sequencing used PBMCs. Written as DNA, the CDR3 is TGTGCCAGCAGCTTACCCCCTGGCAGCTATGGCTACACCTTC. It specifies CASSLPPGSYGYTF. Full variable domain (rest looked up from reference TRBV7-9 and TRBJ1-2): DTGVSQNPRHKITKRGQNVTFRCDPISEHNRLYWYRQTLGQGPEFLTYFQNEAQLEKSRLLSDRFSAERPKGSFSTLEIQRTEQGDSAMYLCASSLPPGSYGYTFGSGTRLTVV.